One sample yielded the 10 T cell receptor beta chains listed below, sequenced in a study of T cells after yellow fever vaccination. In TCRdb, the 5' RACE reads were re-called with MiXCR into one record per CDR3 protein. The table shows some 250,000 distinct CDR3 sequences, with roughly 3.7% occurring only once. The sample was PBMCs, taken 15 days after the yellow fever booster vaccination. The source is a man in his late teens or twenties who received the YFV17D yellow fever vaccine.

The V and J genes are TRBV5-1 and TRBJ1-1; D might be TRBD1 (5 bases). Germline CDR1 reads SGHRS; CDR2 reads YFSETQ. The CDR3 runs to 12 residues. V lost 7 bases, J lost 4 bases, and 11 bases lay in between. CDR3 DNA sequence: TGCGCCAGCGGATACGGGGGCACTGAAGCTTTCTTT. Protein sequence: CASGYGGTEAFF. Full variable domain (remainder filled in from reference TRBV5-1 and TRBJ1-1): KAGVTQTPRYLIKTRGQQVTLSCSPISGHRSVSWYQQTPGQGLQFLFEYFSETQRNKGNFPGRFSGRQFSNSRSEMNVSTLELGDSALYLCASGYGGTEAFFGQGTRLTVV.

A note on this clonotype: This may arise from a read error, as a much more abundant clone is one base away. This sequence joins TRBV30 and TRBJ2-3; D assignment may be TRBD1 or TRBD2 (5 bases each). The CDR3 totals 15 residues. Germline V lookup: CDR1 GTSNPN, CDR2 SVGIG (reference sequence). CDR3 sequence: CARSVGDPGTDTQYF. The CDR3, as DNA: TGTGCCCGGAGTGTAGGGGACCCAGGCACAGATACGCAGTATTTT.

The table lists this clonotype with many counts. Here the CDR3 DNA reads TGCGCCAGCAGCTTGGTTGGGACTCCAGAAGAGACCCAGTACTTC. Encoded protein: CASSLVGTPEETQYF. V and J are TRBV5-1 and TRBJ2-5, with a weak D call TRBD2 (6 bases). This CDR3 region has 15 residues. Trimming removed 0 bases from V and 3 bases from J, with 12 bases in between. Germline assignment: CDR1 SGHRS and CDR2 YFSETQ.

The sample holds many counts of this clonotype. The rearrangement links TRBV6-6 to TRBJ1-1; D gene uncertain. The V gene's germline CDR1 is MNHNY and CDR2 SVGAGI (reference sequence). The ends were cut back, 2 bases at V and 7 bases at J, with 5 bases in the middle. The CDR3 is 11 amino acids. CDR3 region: CASSYRLEAFF. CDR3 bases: TGTGCCAGCAGTTACAGGCTTGAAGCTTTCTTT.

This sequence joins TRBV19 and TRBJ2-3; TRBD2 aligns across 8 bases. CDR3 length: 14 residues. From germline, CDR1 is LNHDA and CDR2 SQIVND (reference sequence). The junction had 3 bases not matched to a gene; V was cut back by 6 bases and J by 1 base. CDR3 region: CASRNSGGTDTQYF. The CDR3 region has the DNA TGTGCCAGTAGAAATAGCGGGGGCACAGATACGCAGTATTTT.

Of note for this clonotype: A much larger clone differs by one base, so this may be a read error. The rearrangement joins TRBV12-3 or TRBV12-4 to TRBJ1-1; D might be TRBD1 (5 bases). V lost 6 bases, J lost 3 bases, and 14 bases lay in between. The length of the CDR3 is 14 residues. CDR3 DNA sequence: TGTGCCAGCAGCATGAACAGGAGGGACACTGAAGCTTTCTTT. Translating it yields CASSMNRRDTEAFF.

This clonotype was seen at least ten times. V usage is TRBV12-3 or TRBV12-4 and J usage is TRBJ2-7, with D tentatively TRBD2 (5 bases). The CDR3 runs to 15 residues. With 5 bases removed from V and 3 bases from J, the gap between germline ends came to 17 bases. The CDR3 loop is CASSPLRGRFYEQYF. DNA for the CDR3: TGTGCCAGCAGTCCCCTACGGGGAAGATTCTACGAGCAGTACTTC.

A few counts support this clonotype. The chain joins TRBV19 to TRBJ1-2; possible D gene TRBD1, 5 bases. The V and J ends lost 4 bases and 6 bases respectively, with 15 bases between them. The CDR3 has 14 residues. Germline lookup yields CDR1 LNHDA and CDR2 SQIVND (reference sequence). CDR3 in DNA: TGTGCCAGTAGTACACGACACCCGGGGCATGGCTACACCTTC. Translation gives CASSTRHPGHGYTF.

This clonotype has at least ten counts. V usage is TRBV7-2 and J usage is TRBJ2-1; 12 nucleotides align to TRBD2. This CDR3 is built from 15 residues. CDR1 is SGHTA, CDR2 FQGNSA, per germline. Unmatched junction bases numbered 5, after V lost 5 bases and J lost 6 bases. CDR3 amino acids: CASSRASGGANEQFF. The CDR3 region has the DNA TGTGCCAGCAGCCGTGCTAGCGGGGGGGCCAATGAGCAGTTCTTC.

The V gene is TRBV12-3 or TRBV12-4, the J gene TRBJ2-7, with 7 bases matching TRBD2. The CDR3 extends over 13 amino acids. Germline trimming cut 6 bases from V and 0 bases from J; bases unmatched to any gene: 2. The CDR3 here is CASSWEGSYEQYF. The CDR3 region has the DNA TGTGCCAGCAGCTGGGAGGGCTCCTACGAGCAGTACTTC.